The present T cell receptor (beta chain) was sequenced within a study of vaccination effects on CD4 cells after COVID-19. As for the study in general: Samples gathered post-vaccine arrived a median of 72 days past the second dose.

The culture ran for about 11 days, and then CD4+ T cells were isolated. Two-dose BNT162b2 or mRNA-1273 vaccination was given to participants. Nobody among the vaccine recipients had prior SARS-CoV-2 infection (nucleocapsid antibodies were negative). Germline loops: CDR1 SGDLS, CDR2 YYNGEE. CDR3 length: 18 residues. J lost 4 bases, V lost 3 bases, and 13 bases had no gene match. The assay was immunoSEQ multiplex PCR, and TCRdb's table has in-frame clones only and misses some. The sample carries fewer than 75,000 clones, under 85% recorded once. Details on this clone: Its antigen is undetermined.

The sequence was collected from a human donor who received a COVID-19 vaccine. The rearrangement joins TRBV9 to TRBJ2-2; 9 positions agree with TRBD1. Specimen: CD4+ T cells from PBMCs cultured without peptide, collected after COVID-19 vaccination. The CDR3 nucleotides are TGTGCCAGCAGCGCCCTAAAAGGGACAGGGTCTAGCACCGGGGAGCTGTTTTTT. Amino acid sequence: CASSALKGTGSSTGELFF.